This T cell receptor (beta chain) was captured by sequencing in a study of blood T cell repertoires in COVID-19. In germline, CDR1 is LGHDT, CDR2 YNNKEL (reference sequence). CDR3 length: 14 amino acids. V was cut by 2 bases and J by 4 bases, with 11 bases left in between. Sequencing used immunoSEQ multiplex PCR; TCRdb keeps in-frame clones, though not all of them. Of tens of thousands of clones listed, about nine tenths are singletons. This receptor was identified in a man aged 60 to 69 with active COVID-19. The sequenced sample was peripheral blood. The chain couples TRBV3-1 (or the pseudogene TRBV3-2) to TRBJ1-2; tentatively, D is TRBD1 (6 bases). The chain's CDR3 is CASSQSGHLYGYTF. In DNA, the CDR3 is TGTGCCAGCAGCCAATCGGGACACCTCTATGGCTACACCTTC.